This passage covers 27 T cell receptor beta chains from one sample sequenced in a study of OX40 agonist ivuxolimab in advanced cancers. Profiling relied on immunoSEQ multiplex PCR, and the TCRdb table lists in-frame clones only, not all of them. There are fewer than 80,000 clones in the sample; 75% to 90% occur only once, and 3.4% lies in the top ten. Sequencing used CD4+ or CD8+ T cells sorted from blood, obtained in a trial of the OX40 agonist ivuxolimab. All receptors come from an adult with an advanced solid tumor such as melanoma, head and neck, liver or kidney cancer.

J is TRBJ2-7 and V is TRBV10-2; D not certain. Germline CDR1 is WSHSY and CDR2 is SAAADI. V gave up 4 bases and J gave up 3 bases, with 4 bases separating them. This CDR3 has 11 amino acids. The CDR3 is CASSGIYEQYF. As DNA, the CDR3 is TGCGCCAGCAGTGGTATCTACGAGCAGTACTTC.

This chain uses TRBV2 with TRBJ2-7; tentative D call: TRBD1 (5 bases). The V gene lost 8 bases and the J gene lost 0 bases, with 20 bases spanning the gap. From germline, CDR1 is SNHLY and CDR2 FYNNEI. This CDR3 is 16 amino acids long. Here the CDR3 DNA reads TGTGCCAGCCAGCCTCCTACAGGTCAGAGCTCCTACGAGCAGTACTTC. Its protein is CASQPPTGQSSYEQYF.

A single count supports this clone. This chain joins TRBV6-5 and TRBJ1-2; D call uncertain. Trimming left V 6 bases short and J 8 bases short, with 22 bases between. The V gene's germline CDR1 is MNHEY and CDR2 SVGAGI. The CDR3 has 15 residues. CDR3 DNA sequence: TGTGCCAGCAGCGCACCGGGATCAGCGGGCTACGGCTACACCTTC. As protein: CASSAPGSAGYGYTF.

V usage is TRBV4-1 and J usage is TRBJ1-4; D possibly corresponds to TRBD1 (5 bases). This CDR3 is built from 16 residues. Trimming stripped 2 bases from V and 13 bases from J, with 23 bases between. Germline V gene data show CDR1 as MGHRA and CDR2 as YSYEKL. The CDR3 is CASSQLPDAGSGGLFF. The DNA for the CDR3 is TGCGCCAGCAGCCAACTTCCTGATGCGGGATCGGGGGGACTGTTTTTT.

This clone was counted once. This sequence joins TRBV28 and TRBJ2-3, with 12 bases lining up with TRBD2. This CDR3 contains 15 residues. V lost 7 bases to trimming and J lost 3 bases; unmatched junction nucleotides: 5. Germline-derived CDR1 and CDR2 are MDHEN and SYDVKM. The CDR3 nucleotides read TGTGCCAGCACTAGCGGGGGGGCTGAGACAGATACGCAGTATTTT. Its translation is CASTSGGAETDTQYF.

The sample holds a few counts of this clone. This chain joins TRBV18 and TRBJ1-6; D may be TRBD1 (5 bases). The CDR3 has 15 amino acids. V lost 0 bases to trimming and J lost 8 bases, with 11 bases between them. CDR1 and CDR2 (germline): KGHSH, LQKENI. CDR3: CASSPPQARYSPLHF. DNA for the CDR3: TGTGCCAGCTCACCACCACAGGCTAGATATTCACCCCTCCACTTT.

CDR3 nucleotide sequence: TGTGCCTGGGGACACCTAGGACTAGCGGGGGATACGCAGTATTTT. Translating gives CAWGHLGLAGDTQYF. The rearrangement links TRBV30 to TRBJ2-3, with 12 bases that match TRBD2. Germline V gene sequence: CDR1 GTSNPN, CDR2 SVGIG (reference sequence). This CDR3 is 15 amino acids long. The junction had 9 bases not matched to a gene; V was cut back by 5 bases and J by 6 bases.

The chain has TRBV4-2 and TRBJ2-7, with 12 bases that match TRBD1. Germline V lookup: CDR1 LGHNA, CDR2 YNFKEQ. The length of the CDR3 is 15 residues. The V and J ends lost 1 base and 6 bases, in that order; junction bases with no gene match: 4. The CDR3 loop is CASSQVGQGALEQYF. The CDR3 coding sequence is TGTGCCAGCAGCCAAGTGGGACAGGGGGCGCTCGAGCAGTACTTC.

The CDR3 is CASSLDQGYEQYF. CDR3 DNA: TGTGCCAGCAGCTTAGATCAGGGGTACGAGCAGTACTTC. The rearrangement uses TRBV11-3 and TRBJ2-7, with D perhaps TRBD1 (6 bases). The CDR3 length is 13 residues. Trimming shortened V by 0 bases and J by 4 bases, and 7 bases separated the two germline ends. Germline V gene lookup returns CDR1 SGHNT and CDR2 YENEEA.

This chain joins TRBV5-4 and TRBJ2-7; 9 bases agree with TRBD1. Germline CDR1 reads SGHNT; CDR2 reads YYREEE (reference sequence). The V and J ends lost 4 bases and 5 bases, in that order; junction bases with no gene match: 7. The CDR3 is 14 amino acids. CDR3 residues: CASSLPGQGNEQYF. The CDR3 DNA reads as TGTGCCAGCAGCCTACCGGGACAGGGAAACGAGCAGTACTTC.

CDR3 protein: CASSLTITPQPQHF. In nucleotides, the CDR3 is TGTGCCAGCAGTTTAACAATCACTCCCCAGCCCCAGCATTTT. The J gene is TRBJ1-5, the V gene TRBV27; no clear D. V was pared by 2 bases and J by 7 bases, with 12 bases between. The CDR3 is made up of 14 amino acids. Germline V lookup: CDR1 MNHEY, CDR2 SMNVEV (reference sequence).

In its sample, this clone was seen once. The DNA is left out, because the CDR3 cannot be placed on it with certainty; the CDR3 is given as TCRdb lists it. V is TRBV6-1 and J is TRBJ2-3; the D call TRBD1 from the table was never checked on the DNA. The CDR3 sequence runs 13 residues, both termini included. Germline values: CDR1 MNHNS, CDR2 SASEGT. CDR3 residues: CASTWGPGALSYF.

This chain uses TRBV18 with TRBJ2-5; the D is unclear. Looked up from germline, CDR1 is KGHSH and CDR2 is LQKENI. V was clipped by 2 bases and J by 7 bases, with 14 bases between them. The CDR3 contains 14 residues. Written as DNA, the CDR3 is TGTGCCAGCTCACCAGATAATGGTCCGCGGACCCAGTACTTC. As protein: CASSPDNGPRTQYF.

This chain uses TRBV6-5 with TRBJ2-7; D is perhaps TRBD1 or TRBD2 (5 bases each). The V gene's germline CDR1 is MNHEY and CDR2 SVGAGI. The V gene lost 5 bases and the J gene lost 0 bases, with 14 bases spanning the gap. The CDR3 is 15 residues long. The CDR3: CASSTEGRTSYEQYF. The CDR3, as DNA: TGTGCCAGCAGTACAGAGGGGCGAACCTCCTACGAGCAGTACTTC.

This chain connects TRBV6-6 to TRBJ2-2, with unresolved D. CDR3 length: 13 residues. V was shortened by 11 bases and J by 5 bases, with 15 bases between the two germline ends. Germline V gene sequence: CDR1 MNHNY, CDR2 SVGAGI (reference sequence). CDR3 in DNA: TGTGCCGGTTGGAACCTTAGGACCGGGGAGCTGTTTTTT. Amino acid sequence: CAGWNLRTGELFF.

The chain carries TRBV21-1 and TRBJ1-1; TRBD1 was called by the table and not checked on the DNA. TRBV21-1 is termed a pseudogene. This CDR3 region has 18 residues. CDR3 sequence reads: CASSTFLQGPGVSSEAFF. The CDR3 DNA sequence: TGTGCCAGCAGCACCTTTTTACAGGGGCCAGGGGTTAGCAGCGAAGCTTTCTTT.

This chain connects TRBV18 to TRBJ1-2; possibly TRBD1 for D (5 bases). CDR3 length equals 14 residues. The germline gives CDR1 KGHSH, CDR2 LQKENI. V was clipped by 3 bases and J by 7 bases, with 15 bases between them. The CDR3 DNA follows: TGTGCCAGCTCACCCCTCCAGGGAGGAGGTGGCTACACCTTC. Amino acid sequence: CASSPLQGGGGYTF. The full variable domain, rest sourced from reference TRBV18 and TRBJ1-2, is NAGVMQNPRHLVRRRGQEARLRCSPMKGHSHVYWYRQLPEEGLKFMVYLQKENIIDESGMPKERFSAEFPKEGPSILRIQQVVRGDSAAYFCASSPLQGGGGYTFGSGTRLTVV.

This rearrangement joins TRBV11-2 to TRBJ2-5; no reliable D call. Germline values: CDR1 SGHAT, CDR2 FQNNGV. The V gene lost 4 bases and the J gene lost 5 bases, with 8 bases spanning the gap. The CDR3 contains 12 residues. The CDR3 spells CASSSRGETQYF. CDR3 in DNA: TGTGCCAGCAGCTCTCGTGGGGAGACCCAGTACTTC.

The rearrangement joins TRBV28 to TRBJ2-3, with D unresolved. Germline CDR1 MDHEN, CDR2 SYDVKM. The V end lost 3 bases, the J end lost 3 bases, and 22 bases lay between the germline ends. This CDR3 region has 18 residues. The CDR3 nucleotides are TGTGCCAGCAGTTTCCTGGGGTCCCCTAGTACGTTAACAGATACGCAGTATTTT. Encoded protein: CASSFLGSPSTLTDTQYF.

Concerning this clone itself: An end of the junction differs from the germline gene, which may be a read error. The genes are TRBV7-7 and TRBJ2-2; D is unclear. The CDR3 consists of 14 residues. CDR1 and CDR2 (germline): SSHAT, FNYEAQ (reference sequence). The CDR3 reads CASSLDLFAGELFF. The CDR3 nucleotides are TGTGCTAGCAGCTTAGACCTCTTTGCCGGGGAGCTGTTTTTT. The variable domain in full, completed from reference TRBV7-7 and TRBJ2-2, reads GAGVSQSPRYKVTKRGQDVTLRCDPISSHATLYWYQQALGQGPEFLTYFNYEAQPDKSGLPSDRFSAERPEGSISTLTIQRTEQRDSAMYRCASSLDLFAGELFFGEGSRLTVL.

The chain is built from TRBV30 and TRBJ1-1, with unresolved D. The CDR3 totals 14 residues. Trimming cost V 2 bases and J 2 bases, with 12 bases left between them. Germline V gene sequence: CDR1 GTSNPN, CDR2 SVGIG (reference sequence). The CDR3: CAWSLGQRNTEAFF. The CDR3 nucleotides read TGTGCCTGGAGTTTAGGGCAGAGAAACACTGAAGCTTTCTTT.

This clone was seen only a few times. As DNA, the CDR3 is TGCGCCAGCAGCTTGGGGACGTCAAGCACTGAAGCTTTCTTT. Its translation is CASSLGTSSTEAFF. The chain has TRBV5-1 and TRBJ1-1, with D uncertain. The CDR3 runs 14 residues. Germline values: CDR1 SGHRS, CDR2 YFSETQ. V was shortened by 0 bases and J by 4 bases, with 10 bases between the two germline ends.

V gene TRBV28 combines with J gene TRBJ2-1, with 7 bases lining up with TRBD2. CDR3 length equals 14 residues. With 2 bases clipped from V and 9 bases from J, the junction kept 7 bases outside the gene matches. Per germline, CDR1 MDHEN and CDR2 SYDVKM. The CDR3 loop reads CASSLIGRGGEQFF. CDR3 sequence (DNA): TGTGCCAGCAGTTTAATTGGGAGGGGCGGTGAGCAGTTCTTC.

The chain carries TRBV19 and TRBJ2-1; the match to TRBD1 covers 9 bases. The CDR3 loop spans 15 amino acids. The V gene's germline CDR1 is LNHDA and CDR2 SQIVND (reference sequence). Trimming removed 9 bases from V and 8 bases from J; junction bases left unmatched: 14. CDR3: CASRKQGARRHEQFF. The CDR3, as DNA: TGTGCCAGCCGGAAACAGGGGGCACGGAGACATGAGCAGTTCTTC.

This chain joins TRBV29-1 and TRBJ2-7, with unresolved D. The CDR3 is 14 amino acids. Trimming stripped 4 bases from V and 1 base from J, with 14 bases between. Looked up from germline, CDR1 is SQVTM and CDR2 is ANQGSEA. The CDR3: CSVVEFQASYEQYF. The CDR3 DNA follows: TGCAGCGTTGTAGAATTTCAGGCGTCCTACGAGCAGTACTTC.

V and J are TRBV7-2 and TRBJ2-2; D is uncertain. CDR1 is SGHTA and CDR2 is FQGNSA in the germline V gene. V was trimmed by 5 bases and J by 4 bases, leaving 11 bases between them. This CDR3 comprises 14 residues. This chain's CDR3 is CASSPQELTGELFF. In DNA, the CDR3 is TGTGCCAGCAGCCCACAAGAACTCACCGGGGAGCTGTTTTTT.

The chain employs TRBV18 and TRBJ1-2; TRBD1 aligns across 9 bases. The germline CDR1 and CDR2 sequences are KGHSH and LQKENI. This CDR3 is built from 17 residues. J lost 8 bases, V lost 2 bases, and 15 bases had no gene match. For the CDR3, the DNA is TGTGCCAGCTCACCAGAACCCCCGGGACAGGGACAGAAGGGCTACACCTTC. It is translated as CASSPEPPGQGQKGYTF.